Sequencing of this T cell receptor beta chain was carried out in a study of PD-1 blockade in classical Hodgkin lymphoma. Using immunoSEQ multiplex PCR, the repertoire was profiled, and TCRdb retains in-frame clones only, with some absent. The profile shows approximately 11,000 clones, roughly 84% of them singletons. Concerning this clone itself: Its cognate antigen is unknown.

This CDR3 region has 15 residues. V shed 5 bases, J shed 3 bases, and the junction held 9 bases outside the gene matches. CDR1 is MNHEY and CDR2 is SVGAGI in the germline V gene. Study-level results: There remain no defined causes for the repertoire differences, which possibly reflect disease activity or prior therapy. Lower baseline TCR diversity marked trial partial responders and progressors.

Exposure to brentuximab vedotin varied, and each patient had relapsed following autologous stem cell transplantation. CD8+ T cells were isolated from thawed PBMCs by magnetic negative selection. The gene calls are TRBV6-5 and TRBJ2-7; 8 nucleotides match TRBD2. This clonotype was sampled from a human donor with classical Hodgkin lymphoma. The source was CD8+ T cells from blood, collected at baseline. As DNA, the CDR3 is TGTGCCAGCAGTGCCAGGGAGCGGGAGAACTACGAGCAGTACTTC. Residues: CASSARERENYEQYF.